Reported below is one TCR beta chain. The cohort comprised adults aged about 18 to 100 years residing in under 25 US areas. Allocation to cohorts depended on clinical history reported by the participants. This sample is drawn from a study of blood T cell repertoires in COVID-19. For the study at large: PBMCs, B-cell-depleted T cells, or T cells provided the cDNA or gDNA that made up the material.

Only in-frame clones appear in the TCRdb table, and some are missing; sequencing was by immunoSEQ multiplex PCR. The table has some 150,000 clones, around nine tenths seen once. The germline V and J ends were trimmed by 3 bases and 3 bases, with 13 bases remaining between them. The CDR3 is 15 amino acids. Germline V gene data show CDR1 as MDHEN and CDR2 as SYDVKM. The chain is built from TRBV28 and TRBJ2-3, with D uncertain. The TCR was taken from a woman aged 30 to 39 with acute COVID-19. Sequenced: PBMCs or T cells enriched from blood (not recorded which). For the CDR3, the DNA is TGTGCCAGCAGTTTCCCCAGGTCGTTTACAGATACGCAGTATTTT. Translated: CASSFPRSFTDTQYF.